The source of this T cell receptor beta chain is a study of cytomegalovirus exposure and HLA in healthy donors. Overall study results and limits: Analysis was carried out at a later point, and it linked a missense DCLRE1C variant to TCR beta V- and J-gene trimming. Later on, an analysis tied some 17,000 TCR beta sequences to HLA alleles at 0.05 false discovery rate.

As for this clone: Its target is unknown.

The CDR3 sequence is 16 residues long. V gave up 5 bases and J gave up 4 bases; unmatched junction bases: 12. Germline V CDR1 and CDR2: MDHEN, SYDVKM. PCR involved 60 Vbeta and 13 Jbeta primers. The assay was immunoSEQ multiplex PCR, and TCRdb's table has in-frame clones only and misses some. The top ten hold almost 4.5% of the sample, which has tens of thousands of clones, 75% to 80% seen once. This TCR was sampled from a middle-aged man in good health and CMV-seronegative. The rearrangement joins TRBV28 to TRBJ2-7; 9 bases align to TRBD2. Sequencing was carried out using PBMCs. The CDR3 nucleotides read TGTGCCAGCAGTCCCGGGCTAGCGGGAAAGTTTTACGAGCAGTACTTC. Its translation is CASSPGLAGKFYEQYF.